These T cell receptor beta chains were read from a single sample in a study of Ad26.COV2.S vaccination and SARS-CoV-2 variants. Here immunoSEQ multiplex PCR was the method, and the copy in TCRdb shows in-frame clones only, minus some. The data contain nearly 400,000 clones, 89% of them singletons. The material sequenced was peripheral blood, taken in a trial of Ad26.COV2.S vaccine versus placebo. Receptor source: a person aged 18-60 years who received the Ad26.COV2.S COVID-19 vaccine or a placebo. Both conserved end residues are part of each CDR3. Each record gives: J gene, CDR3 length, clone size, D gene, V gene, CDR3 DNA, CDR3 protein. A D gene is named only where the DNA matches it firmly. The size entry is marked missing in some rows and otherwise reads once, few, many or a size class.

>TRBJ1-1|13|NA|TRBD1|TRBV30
TGTGCCTGGGACAGGGGGCAGAACACTGAAGCTTTCTTT
CAWDRGQNTEAFF
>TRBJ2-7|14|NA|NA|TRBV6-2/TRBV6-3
TGTGCCAGCAGTTACCTGGGGGGAGGATACGAGCAGTACTTC
CASSYLGGGYEQYF
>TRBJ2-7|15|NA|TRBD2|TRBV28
TGTGCCAGCAGTACGCCGGGACTAGCCCTCAGGGAGCAGTACTTC
CASSTPGLALREQYF
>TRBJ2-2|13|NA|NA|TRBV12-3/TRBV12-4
TGTGCCAGCGGCAGGGAGTTCGCCGGGGAGCTGTTTTTT
CASGREFAGELFF
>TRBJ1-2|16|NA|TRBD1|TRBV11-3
TGTGCCAGCAGCGCTAGGACAGGGGAACCTAACTATGGCTACACCTTC
CASSARTGEPNYGYTF
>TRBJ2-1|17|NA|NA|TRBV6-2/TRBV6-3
TGTGCCAGCAGTTTCCGGACCCGGCAGAGCTCCTACAATGAGCAGTTCTTC
CASSFRTRQSSYNEQFF
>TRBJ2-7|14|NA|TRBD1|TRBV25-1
TGTGCCACCAACCTCGGGACAGGTTCCCACGAGCAGTACTTC
CATNLGTGSHEQYF
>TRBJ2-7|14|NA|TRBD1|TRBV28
TGTGCCAGCAGGACTCCGGGACAGGGGTACGAGCAGTACTTC
CASRTPGQGYEQYF
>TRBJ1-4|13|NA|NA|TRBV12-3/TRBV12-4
TGTGCCAGCTGGACAGCGACTAATGAAAAACTGTTTTTT
CASWTATNEKLFF
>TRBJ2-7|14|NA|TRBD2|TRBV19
TGTGCCAGTAGTGCGGCTAGCGGCTCCTACGAGCAGTACTTC
CASSAASGSYEQYF
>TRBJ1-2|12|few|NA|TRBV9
TGTGCCAGCAGCGTAGATGGGGCTGGCTACACCTTC
CASSVDGAGYTF
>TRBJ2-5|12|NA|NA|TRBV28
TGTGCCAGCGGGGATCAGCAGCAGACCCAGTACTTC
CASGDQQQTQYF
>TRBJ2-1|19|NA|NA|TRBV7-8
TGTGCCAGCAGCTTAGCGGGCGGTAATTTGGCTAGCGCACTCAATGAGCAGTTCTTC
CASSLAGGNLASALNEQFF
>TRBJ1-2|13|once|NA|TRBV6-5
TGTGCCAGCACCCCACCGGGGGGAGATGGCTACACCTTC
CASTPPGGDGYTF
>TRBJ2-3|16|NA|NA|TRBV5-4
TGTGCCAGCAGCCACATGACTCGGACTAGCACAGATACGCAGTATTTT
CASSHMTRTSTDTQYF
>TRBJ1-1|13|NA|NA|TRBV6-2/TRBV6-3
TGTGCCAGCAGTCGACAGAGGAACACTGAAGCTTTCTTT
CASSRQRNTEAFF
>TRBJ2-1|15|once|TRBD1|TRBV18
TGTGCCAGCTCACCGGGACAGGTCTACTACAATGAGCAGTTCTTC
CASSPGQVYYNEQFF
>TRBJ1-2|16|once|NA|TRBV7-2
TGTGCCAGCAGCTTAGTTGGTCGAGGGGCTGAGGATGGCTACACCTTC
CASSLVGRGAEDGYTF
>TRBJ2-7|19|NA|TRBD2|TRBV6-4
TGTGCCAGCAGTGACTGTCAGAGGGCTAGCGGCCCTAGCTCCTACGAGCAGTACTTC
CASSDCQRASGPSSYEQYF
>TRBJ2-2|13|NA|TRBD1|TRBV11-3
TGTGCCAGCCGGACAGGGTACACCGGGGAGCTGTTTTTT
CASRTGYTGELFF
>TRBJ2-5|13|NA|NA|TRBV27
TGTGCCAGCAGCCCTGGGTCTGGGGAGACCCAGTACTTC
CASSPGSGETQYF
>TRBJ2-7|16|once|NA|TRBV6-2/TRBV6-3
TGTGCCAGCAGTTACACCCCCGGAGCCAACTCCTACGAGCAGTACTTC
CASSYTPGANSYEQYF
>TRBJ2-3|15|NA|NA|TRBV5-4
TGTGCCAGCAGCCCCCGGTCGGGTAGCACAGATACGCAGTATTTT
CASSPRSGSTDTQYF
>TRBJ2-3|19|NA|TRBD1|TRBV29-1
TGCAGCGTTGAAGCCTACCCCCCACAGGGGTCGGGTTTCACAGATACGCAGTATTTT
CSVEAYPPQGSGFTDTQYF
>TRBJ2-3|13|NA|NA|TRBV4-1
TGCGCCAGCAGCCAAGATTCATCTTACACGCAGTATTTT
CASSQDSSYTQYF
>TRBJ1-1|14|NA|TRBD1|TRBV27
TGTGCCAGCAGTTTAAACAGGGGAAGCACTGAAGCTTTCTTT
CASSLNRGSTEAFF
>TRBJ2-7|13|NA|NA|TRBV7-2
TGTGCCAGCAGTCGAACGGACTTACGGGAGCAGTACTTC
CASSRTDLREQYF
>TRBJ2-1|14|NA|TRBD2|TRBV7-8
TGTGCCAGCAGAGTGACTAGCGGCTACAATGAGCAGTTCTTC
CASRVTSGYNEQFF
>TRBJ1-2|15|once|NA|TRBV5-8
TGTGCCAGCACTATTCGGGGGGAAGCTAACTATGGCTACACCTTC
CASTIRGEANYGYTF
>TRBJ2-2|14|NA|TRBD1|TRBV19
TGTGCCAGTAGTATCGCAGGGGGCACCGGGGAGCTGTTTTTT
CASSIAGGTGELFF
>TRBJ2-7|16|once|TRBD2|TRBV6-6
TGTGCCAGCAGGGGAAGTACTAGCGGGAGCTCCTACGAGCAGTACTTC
CASRGSTSGSSYEQYF
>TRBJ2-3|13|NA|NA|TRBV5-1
TGCGCCAGCAGCTTGATCTCTGAGGATACGCAGTATTTT
CASSLISEDTQYF
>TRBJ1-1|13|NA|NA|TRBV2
TGTGCCAGCAGGGCAGGGAGGGACACTGAAGCTTTCTTT
CASRAGRDTEAFF
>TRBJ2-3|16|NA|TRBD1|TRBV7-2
TGTGCCAGCAGCTTAGTGAGGGACAGGGGCGCAGATACGCAGTATTTT
CASSLVRDRGADTQYF
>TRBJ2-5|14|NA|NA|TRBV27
TGTGCCAGCAGTCGGGCAGGGGGGCAAGAGACCCAGTACTTC
CASSRAGGQETQYF
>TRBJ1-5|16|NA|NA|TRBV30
TGTGCCTGGAGTCCCCCAAGGTACAGGGTGAGACAGCCCCAGCATTTT
CAWSPPRYRVRQPQHF
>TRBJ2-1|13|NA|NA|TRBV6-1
TGTGCCAGCAGTGAAATTTCGATCGATGAGCAGTTCTTC
CASSEISIDEQFF
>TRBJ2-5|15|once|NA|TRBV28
TGTGCCAGCAGCCCCTCTCTGGCTTTTAAAGAGACCCAGTACTTC
CASSPSLAFKETQYF
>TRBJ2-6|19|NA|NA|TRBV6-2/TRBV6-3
TGTGCCAGCAGTTACGACGCTCACAGAAGTAACTCTGGGGCCAACGTCCTGACTTTC
CASSYDAHRSNSGANVLTF
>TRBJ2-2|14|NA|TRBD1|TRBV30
TGTGCCTGGGGCCTGCAGGGGGCCACCGGGGAGCTGTTTTTT
CAWGLQGATGELFF
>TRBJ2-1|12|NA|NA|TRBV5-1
TGCGCCAGCAGCTTGACGTCAGGTTTTTTGGTCTTC
CASSLTSGFLVF
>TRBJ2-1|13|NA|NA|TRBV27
TGTGCCAGCAGTTTAGGAGCCCCAGGTGGGCAGTTCTTC
CASSLGAPGGQFF
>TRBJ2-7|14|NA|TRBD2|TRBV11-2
TGTGCCAGCAGCTTAGTTGCTAGCGGCTACGAGCAGTACTTC
CASSLVASGYEQYF
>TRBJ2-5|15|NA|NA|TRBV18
TGTGCCAGCTCACGCAGGGAATCACCCCAAGAGACCCAGTACTTC
CASSRRESPQETQYF
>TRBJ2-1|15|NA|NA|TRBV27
TGTGCCAGCAGTATCCAGGGGATGGAGTACAATGAGCAGTTCTTC
CASSIQGMEYNEQFF
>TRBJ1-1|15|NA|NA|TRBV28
TGTGCCAGCAGTTTAGGGCAGAACTGGGGCACTGAAGCTTTCTTT
CASSLGQNWGTEAFF
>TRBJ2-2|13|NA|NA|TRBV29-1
TGCAGCGTGAATCCCGGCGGAACCGGGGAGCTGTTTTTT
CSVNPGGTGELFF
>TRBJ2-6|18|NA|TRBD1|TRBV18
TGTGCCAGCTCACCACCTGGGACAGGAGTCTCTGGGGCCAACGTCCTGACTTTC
CASSPPGTGVSGANVLTF
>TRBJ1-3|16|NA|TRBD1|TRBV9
TGTGCCAGCAGCGCCCGGACAGGCGTCTCTGGAAACACCATATATTTT
CASSARTGVSGNTIYF
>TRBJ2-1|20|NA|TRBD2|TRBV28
TGTGCCAGCAGTTTATTTAGGGGACTAGCGGGACCAGCCTTGGGCAATGAGCAGTTCTTC
CASSLFRGLAGPALGNEQFF
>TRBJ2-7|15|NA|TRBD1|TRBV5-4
TGTGCCAGCAGCTTTCCCGGGACAGGGCCCTACGAGCAGTACTTC
CASSFPGTGPYEQYF
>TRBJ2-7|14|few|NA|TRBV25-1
TGTGCCAGCAGTGCCACCCTCGGGACCCGCGAGCAGTACTTC
CASSATLGTREQYF
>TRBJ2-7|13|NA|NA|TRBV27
TGTGCCAGTACCGGGGACTTACCCTACGAGCAGTACTTC
CASTGDLPYEQYF
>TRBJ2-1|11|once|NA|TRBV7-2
TGTGCCAGCAGCCCCGAGAATGAGCAGTTCTTC
CASSPENEQFF
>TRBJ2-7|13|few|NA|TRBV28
TGTGCCAGCAGTTCTCCGAGAGCGGACGAGCAGTACTTC
CASSSPRADEQYF
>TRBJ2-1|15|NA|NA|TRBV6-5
TGTGCCAGCAGGCGCAGCGGGCCGGCCTACAATGAGCAGTTCTTC
CASRRSGPAYNEQFF
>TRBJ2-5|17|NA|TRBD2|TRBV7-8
TGTGCCAGCAGCCCCGTTGGACTAGCGGGAGGGCGAGAGACCCAGTACTTC
CASSPVGLAGGRETQYF
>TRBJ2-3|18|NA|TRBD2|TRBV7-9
TGTGCCAGCAGCGACCCGGGACTAGGTTATTCCTACACAGATACGCAGTATTTT
CASSDPGLGYSYTDTQYF
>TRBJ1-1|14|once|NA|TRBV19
TGTGCCAGTAGTATAGATCCATGGAACACTGAAGCTTTCTTT
CASSIDPWNTEAFF